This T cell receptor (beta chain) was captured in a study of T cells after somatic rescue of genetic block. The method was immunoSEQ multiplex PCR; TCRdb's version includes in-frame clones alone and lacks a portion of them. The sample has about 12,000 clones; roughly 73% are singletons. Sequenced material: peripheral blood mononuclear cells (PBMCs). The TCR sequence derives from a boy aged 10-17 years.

In DNA, the CDR3 is TGTGCCAGCAGTTACACCTACAGGGGAGGTATGGCTGAAGCTTTCTTT. Protein sequence: CASSYTYRGGMAEAFF. The chain links TRBV6-6 to TRBJ1-1; TRBD1 agrees at 7 bases. The CDR3 runs to 16 residues. V shed 2 bases and J 6 bases; nucleotides not matched to a gene: 12. Germline values: CDR1 MNHNY, CDR2 SVGAGI (reference sequence).